This T cell receptor beta chain stems from a study of blood T cell repertoires in COVID-19. Turning to the study itself: PBMCs, B-cell-depleted T cells, or T cells were the source of the cDNA or gDNA that made up the material.

The authors' processing: Counts of nucleated cells, estimated from reference gene primer amplification, were obtained. Clones were sequenced by immunoSEQ multiplex PCR, and TCRdb holds only the in-frame ones, with some missing. D and trimming were read from the DNA, whereas the V and J calls and clone size are those reported in that table. The table lists around 100,000 clones, roughly four fifths of them singletons, with 9.9% in the top ten. This clone was observed once. The CDR3 has 13 amino acids. The ends were cut back, 2 bases at V and 2 bases at J, with 7 bases in the middle. Looked up from germline, CDR1 is SGDLS and CDR2 is YYNGEE.

The TCR originated in a man aged 40-49 years with active or convalescent COVID-19. Material for sequencing was peripheral blood. V and J are TRBV9 and TRBJ2-5; D is unresolved. The CDR3 nucleotides are TGTGCCAGCAGCGTCCTAAGTCAAGAGACCCAGTACTTC. This codes for CASSVLSQETQYF. Supplemented by reference TRBV9 and TRBJ2-5, the full variable domain reads DSGVTQTPKHLITATGQRVTLRCSPRSGDLSVYWYQQSLDQGLQFLIQYYNGEERAKGNILERFSAQQFPDLHSELNLSSLELGDSALYFCASSVLSQETQYFGPGTRLLVL.